What follows describes a single T cell receptor beta chain. Its matching antigen is unknown. The length of the CDR3 is 14 residues. In germline, CDR1 is LNHDA, CDR2 SQIVND (reference sequence). V shed 2 bases, J shed 3 bases, and the junction held 3 bases outside the gene matches. The data stem from a study of T cell responses to AZD1222 COVID-19 vaccine. Study-wide results and limits: At baseline, just 5 or 6 AZD1222 recipients tested seropositive.

TCRdb keeps only in-frame clones here, not all; method: immunoSEQ multiplex PCR. Seen here are fewer than 150,000 clones, approximately 94% observed once, and the top ten hold approximately 3.4%. This clonotype originated in an adult in good health. Sequenced material: peripheral blood, taken on day 0 of AZD1222 vaccination. The chain recombines TRBV19 with TRBJ1-2; 7 bases are shared with TRBD1. This CDR3 is CASSIRGRYYGYTF. The CDR3 region has the DNA TGTGCCAGTAGTATAAGGGGGCGGTACTATGGCTACACCTTC. Filled out from reference TRBV19 and TRBJ1-2, the complete variable domain reads DGGITQSPKYLFRKEGQNVTLSCEQNLNHDAMYWYRQDPGQGLRLIYYSQIVNDFQKGDIAEGYSVSREKKESFPLTVTSAQKNPTAFYLCASSIRGRYYGYTFGSGTRLTVV.